Reported below is one T cell receptor beta chain. No antigen is known for it. This record belongs to a study of T cell responses to AZD1222 COVID-19 vaccine. The CDR3 has 18 residues. The trim removed 1 base at V and 4 bases at J, leaving 8 bases unmatched. In germline, CDR1 is SGHNT, CDR2 YENEEA. Some clones are missing from TCRdb's copy, which holds only in-frame ones; the method was immunoSEQ multiplex PCR. The sample lists about 100,000 clones, over 80% occurring once. Whole-study results and caveats: At baseline, just five to seven AZD1222 recipients tested seropositive.

This clonotype was sampled from an adult who received the AZD1222 COVID-19 vaccine. This chain connects TRBV11-3 to TRBJ2-1, with TRBD2 matching over 12 bases. The sequencing here drew on peripheral blood, taken 28 days after the second AZD1222 dose. The CDR3 loop is CASSLGDLAGGAYNEQFF. CDR3 nucleotide sequence: TGTGCCAGCAGCTTAGGAGACCTAGCGGGGGGGGCTTACAATGAGCAGTTCTTC.